The 8 T cell receptor beta chains presented below share a single source sample, sequenced in a study of cytotoxic CD8 clonotypes in ibrutinib-treated CLL. The protocol was immunoSEQ multiplex PCR, while the TCRdb copy is restricted to in-frame clones and leaves out a portion. The sample carries more than 200,000 clones, roughly 74% recorded once. The sequencing used PBMCs, collected after 24 months of ibrutinib treatment. The receptor source for this set is a human donor with chronic lymphocytic leukemia.

The chain is built from TRBV7-8 and TRBJ2-7, with a weak D call TRBD2 (6 bases). V lost 2 bases and J lost 1, with 18 bases in between. The length of the CDR3 is 17 residues. Germline V gene sequence: CDR1 SGHVS, CDR2 FQNEAQ. DNA for the CDR3: TGTGCCAGCAGCTTAAACCCTTCTAGCGCCCGGTCCTACGAGCAGTACTTC. Encoded protein: CASSLNPSSARSYEQYF.

V gene TRBV28 combines with J gene TRBJ2-1; 14 bases agree with TRBD2. The CDR3 spans 17 residues. V was clipped by 6 bases and J by 7 bases; unmatched bases: 11. Germline loops: CDR1 MDHEN, CDR2 SYDVKM. DNA for the CDR3: TGTGCCAGCAGACCCCCGGGACTAGCGGGAGATAGAAATGAGCAGTTCTTC. It translates to CASRPPGLAGDRNEQFF. Drawing the rest from reference TRBV28 and TRBJ2-1, the complete variable domain is DVKVTQSSRYLVKRTGEKVFLECVQDMDHENMFWYRQDPGLGLRLIYFSYDVKMKEKGDIPEGYSVSREKKERFSLILESASTNQTSMYLCASRPPGLAGDRNEQFFGPGTRLTVL.

The V call is TRBV15, the J call TRBJ1-1; tentatively, D is TRBD1 (6 bases). In germline, CDR1 is LNHNV, CDR2 YYDKDF (reference sequence). The CDR3 is 14 amino acids. Trimming cost V 8 bases and J 1 base, with 14 bases left between them. CDR3: CATRPAQGNTEAFF. The CDR3, as DNA: TGTGCCACCCGTCCGGCACAGGGGAACACTGAAGCTTTCTTT.

The chain employs TRBV29-1 and TRBJ2-3, with a possible D match to TRBD2 (5 bases). This CDR3 is 15 amino acids long. Trimming pared 3 bases from V and 4 bases from J, leaving 17 bases between. The germline V gene encodes CDR1 SQVTM and CDR2 ANQGSEA. The CDR3 nucleotides read TGCAGCGTTGATAGAGGGCTGACCCCTCCAGATACGCAGTATTTT. Translating it yields CSVDRGLTPPDTQYF.

For this clone: At one end the junction does not follow the germline gene, possibly because of a read error. This sample also contains other DNA sequences that code for the same CDR3. This chain joins TRBV29-1 and TRBJ2-5; D is unclear. The CDR3 loop spans 12 amino acids. Germline V gene data show CDR1 as SQVTM and CDR2 as ANQGSEA. CDR3 in amino acids: CSVDPGGETQYF. CDR3 sequence (DNA): TGCAGCGTTGATCCAGGTGGAGAGACCCAATACTTC.

CDR3 in DNA: TGTGCCAGCAGTTTGGATCTTAGAGAGGGTTTGGATGAGCAGTTCTTC. Amino acid sequence: CASSLDLREGLDEQFF. V is TRBV28 and J is TRBJ2-1, with D possibly matching TRBD2 (5 bases). The CDR3 extends over 16 amino acids. Germline assignment: CDR1 MDHEN and CDR2 SYDVKM. V shed 3 bases and J shed 8 bases, with 20 bases lying between them.

This rearrangement joins TRBV6-5 to TRBJ2-7; D assignment may be TRBD1 or TRBD2 (5 bases each). CDR1 and CDR2 (germline): MNHEY, SVGAGI. The CDR3 consists of 14 residues. V lost 8 bases, J lost 2 bases, and 16 bases lay in between. The CDR3 coding sequence is TGTGCCAGCTTTAAACTGGGGACCCCCTACGAGCAGTACTTC. It codes for CASFKLGTPYEQYF.

This clone has more than one count but fewer than ten. This rearrangement joins TRBV6-5 to TRBJ2-5, with TRBD1 matching over 9 bases. With 4 bases clipped from V and 9 bases from J, the junction kept 9 bases outside the gene matches. The CDR3 loop spans 14 amino acids. Germline loops: CDR1 MNHEY, CDR2 SVGAGI. CDR3 sequence (DNA): TGTGCCAGCAGTTCGGACAGGGGATCCCCCTCCCAGTACTTC. Translation gives CASSSDRGSPSQYF.